This T cell receptor (beta chain) was recorded in a study of T cells in Graves' hyperthyroidism and ophthalmopathy. In its sample, this clonotype was seen many times. Using RNA transcripts as the source, TCR beta CDR3 regions were amplified. The study used the HTBI primer set for a first-round RT-PCR of the TCR CDR3. TCRdb recomputed calls from the multiplex PCR reads with MiXCR, one row per CDR3 protein. Here the sample spans about 520,000 distinct CDR3 sequences, roughly a quarter being singletons. In germline, CDR1 is LNHNV, CDR2 YYDKDF (reference sequence). Trimming removed 2 bases from V and 3 bases from J; junction bases left unmatched: 4. The length of the CDR3 is 15 residues.

The clonotype originates from a woman in her twenties or thirties with Graves' ophthalmopathy. The sample consisted of blood. The V and J genes are TRBV15 and TRBJ1-5, with TRBD1 matching 7 bases. CDR3 protein: CATSRSDRDNQPQHF. The CDR3 DNA is TGTGCCACCAGCAGAAGCGACAGGGACAATCAGCCCCAGCATTTT.